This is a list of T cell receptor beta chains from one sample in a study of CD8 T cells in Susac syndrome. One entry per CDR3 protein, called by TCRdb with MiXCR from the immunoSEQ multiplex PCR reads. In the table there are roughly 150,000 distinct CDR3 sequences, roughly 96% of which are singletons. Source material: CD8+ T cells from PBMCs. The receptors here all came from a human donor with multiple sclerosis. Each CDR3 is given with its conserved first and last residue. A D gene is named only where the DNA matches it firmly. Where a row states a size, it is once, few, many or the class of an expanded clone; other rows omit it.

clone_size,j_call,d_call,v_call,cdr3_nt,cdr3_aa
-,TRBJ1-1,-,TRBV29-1,TGCAGCGTTACTACAAGGCCTGAAGCTTTCTTT,CSVTTRPEAFF
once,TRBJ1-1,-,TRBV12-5,TGTGCTAGTGGTTTGACAGGGCCTGAAGCTTTCTTT,CASGLTGPEAFF
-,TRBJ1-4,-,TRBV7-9,TGTGCCAGCAGCTTAGGGCGACAGGACAAACTGTTTTTT,CASSLGRQDKLFF
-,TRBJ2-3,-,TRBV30,TGTGCCTGGAATAACGTGGAAGATACGCAGTATTTT,CAWNNVEDTQYF
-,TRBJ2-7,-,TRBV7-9,TGTGCCAGCAGCTTAGTACAGGGACGTACGAGCCAGTACTTC,CASSLVQGRTSQYF
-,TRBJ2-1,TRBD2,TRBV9,TGTGCCAGCAGCGCCGGGCGGGGGGGCAATGAGCAGTTCTTC,CASSAGRGGNEQFF
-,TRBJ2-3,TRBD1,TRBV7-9,TGTGCCAGCAGCTTATCAGGGGGCAGAGATACGCAGTATTTT,CASSLSGGRDTQYF
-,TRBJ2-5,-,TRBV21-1,TGTGCCAGCAGACTCGTCCACCGCAGCGAGACCCAGTACTTC,CASRLVHRSETQYF
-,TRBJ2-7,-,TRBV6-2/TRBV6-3,TGTGCCATCCAAGCAGGGCAGCTCTACGAGCAGTACTTC,CAIQAGQLYEQYF
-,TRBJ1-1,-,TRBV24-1,TGTGCCACCAGGTCTCAGGTTTTTGGGAACACTGAAGCTTTCTTT,CATRSQVFGNTEAFF
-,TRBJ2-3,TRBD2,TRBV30,TGTGCCTGGAGTGGGGGGGGGACTAGCACAGATACGCAGTATTTT,CAWSGGGTSTDTQYF
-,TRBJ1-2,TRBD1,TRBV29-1,TGCAGCGTTGAAGGACAGGGGGAAAATGGCTACACCTTC,CSVEGQGENGYTF
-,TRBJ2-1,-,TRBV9,TGTGCCAGCACGCCGGGGGGCCCCTCCTACAATGAGCAGTTCTTC,CASTPGGPSYNEQFF
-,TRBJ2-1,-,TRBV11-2,TGTGCCAGCAGCCACTACAATGAGCAGTTCTTC,CASSHYNEQFF
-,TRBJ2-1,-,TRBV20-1,TGCAGTGCTAGAAAGGACCAGTCCTACAATGAGCAGTTCTTC,CSARKDQSYNEQFF
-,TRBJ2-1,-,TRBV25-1,TGTGCCAGCAGTCAGACAGTCTACAATGAGCAGTTCTTC,CASSQTVYNEQFF
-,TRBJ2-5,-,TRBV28,TGTGCCAGCAGTCCGCCGCCAACCCAAGAGACCCAGTACTTC,CASSPPPTQETQYF
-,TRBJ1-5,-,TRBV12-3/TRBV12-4,TGTGCCAGCAGTCCGGGACGGAATCAGCCCCAGCATTTT,CASSPGRNQPQHF
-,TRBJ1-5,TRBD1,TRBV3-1,TGTGCCAGCAGCCAAGGCCCGGGACAGGGGGCCTTGCAGCCCCAGCATTTT,CASSQGPGQGALQPQHF
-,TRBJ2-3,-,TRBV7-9,TGTGCCTCCTGGGGGGTCACAGATACGCAGTATTTT,CASWGVTDTQYF
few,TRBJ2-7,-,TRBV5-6,TGTGCCAGCAGCCCCGGTTTAGGTTACGAGCAGTACTTC,CASSPGLGYEQYF
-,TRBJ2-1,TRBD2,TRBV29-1,TGCAGCGTTGACGGGGGGACCTACAATGAGCAGTTCTTC,CSVDGGTYNEQFF
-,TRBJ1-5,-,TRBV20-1,TGCAGTGCTAGAGATGGGTCTTCCTATCAGCCCCAGCATTTT,CSARDGSSYQPQHF
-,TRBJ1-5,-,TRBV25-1,TGTGCCAGCAGTGAGAGCCGGAATCAGCCCCAGCATTTT,CASSESRNQPQHF
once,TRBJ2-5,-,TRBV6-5,TGTGCCAGCAGTTACCCGGACTCCCAAGAGACCCAGTACTTC,CASSYPDSQETQYF
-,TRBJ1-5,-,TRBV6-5,TGTGCCAGCACCTTCGGACAGTATAGCAATCAGCCCCAGCATTTT,CASTFGQYSNQPQHF
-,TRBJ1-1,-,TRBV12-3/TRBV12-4,TGTGCCAGCACCGGAACCTACCTGAACACTGAAGCTTTCTTT,CASTGTYLNTEAFF
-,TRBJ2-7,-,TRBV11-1,TGTGCCAGCAGCTTAGGAGACGCATCCTACGAGCAGTACTTC,CASSLGDASYEQYF
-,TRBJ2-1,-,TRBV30,TGTGCCTGGAAAAACGGTATAACAGGTACCTACAATGAGCAGTTCTTC,CAWKNGITGTYNEQFF
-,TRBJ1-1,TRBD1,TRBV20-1,TGCAGTGCTAACTCGGACAGGATGAACACTGAAGCTTTCTTT,CSANSDRMNTEAFF
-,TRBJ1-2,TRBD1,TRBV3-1,TGTGCCAGCAGCCAGCAGCCGGGACAGGCTCGCTATGGCTACACCTTC,CASSQQPGQARYGYTF
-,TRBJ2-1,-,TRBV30,TGTGCCTGGAGAGGGTACAATGAGCAGTTCTTC,CAWRGYNEQFF
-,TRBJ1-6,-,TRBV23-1,TGCGCCAGCAGACCCCCTACTACAGGGTATAATTCACCCCTCCACTTT,CASRPPTTGYNSPLHF
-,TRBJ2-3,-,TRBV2,TGTGCCAGCAGTGGCACGGGAGGCACAGATACGCAGTATTTT,CASSGTGGTDTQYF
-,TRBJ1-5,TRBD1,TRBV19,TGTGCCAGTAGCCTCTACGACAGAGGGACAGGTCCCGAGTATTTT,CASSLYDRGTGPEYF
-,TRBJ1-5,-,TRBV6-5,TGTGCCAGCAGTTACGGGACGGCAGGCAATCAGCCCCAGCATTTT,CASSYGTAGNQPQHF
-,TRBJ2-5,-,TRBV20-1,TGCAGTGCTAGAGACACGACGGACAGCTTCCAAGAGACCCAGTACTTC,CSARDTTDSFQETQYF
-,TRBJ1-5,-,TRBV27,TGTGCCAGCAGTTTAGAATATGGAGGGGCCAATCAGCCCCAGCATTTT,CASSLEYGGANQPQHF
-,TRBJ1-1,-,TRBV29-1,TGCAGCGTTTTACGTTCGATCGGCACTGAAGCTTTCTTT,CSVLRSIGTEAFF
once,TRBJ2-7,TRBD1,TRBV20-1,TGCAGTGCTAGAGATAGGACAGGGTCAGACTACGAGCAGTACTTC,CSARDRTGSDYEQYF
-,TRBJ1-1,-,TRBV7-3,TGTGCCAGCAGCTCACTTGGGGCTGGGACTGAAGCTTTCTTT,CASSSLGAGTEAFF
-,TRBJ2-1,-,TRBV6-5,TGTGCCAGCAGTTACAGCGAGGCCAATGAGCAGTTCTTC,CASSYSEANEQFF
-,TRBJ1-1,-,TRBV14,TGTGCCAGCAGCTCAGGGACGAACACTGAAGCTTTCTTT,CASSSGTNTEAFF
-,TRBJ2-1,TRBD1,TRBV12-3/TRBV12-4,TGTGCCAGCAGTCCCAAGGGGGGACAGGGCCGCGATGAGCAGTTCTTC,CASSPKGGQGRDEQFF
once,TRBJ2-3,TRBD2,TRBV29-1,TGCAGCGTTGAAGGGCTTTGGGCTAGCGGGGGGACCACAGATACGCAGTATTTT,CSVEGLWASGGTTDTQYF
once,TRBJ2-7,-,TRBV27,TGTGCCAGCAGCCCCATCGTGGGGGCATCGGGCGAGCAGTACTTC,CASSPIVGASGEQYF
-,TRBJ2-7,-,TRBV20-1,TGCAGTGCTAGATCCCAACCCGGGGTTCCCGACGAGCAGTACTTC,CSARSQPGVPDEQYF
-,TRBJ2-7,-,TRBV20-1,TGCAGTGCTAGAGAAACGGGGGCCGCAGAAACCTACGAGCAGTACTTC,CSARETGAAETYEQYF
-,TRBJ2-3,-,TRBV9,TGTGCCAGCAGCGTATATCAGCGGGGCACAGATACGCAGTATTTT,CASSVYQRGTDTQYF